This T cell receptor (beta chain) derives from a study of cytomegalovirus exposure and HLA in healthy donors. The CDR3 spans 15 residues. V was cut by 0 bases and J by 0 bases, with 9 bases left in between. The germline CDR1 and CDR2 sequences are SGHDT and YYEEEE. Use of 60 Vbeta and 13 Jbeta primers characterized the PCR. The repertoire was sequenced with immunoSEQ multiplex PCR; TCRdb's copy has only in-frame clones and lacks some. The sample holds about 150,000 clones, approximately 80% seen once. In its sample, this clone was seen a few times. The receptor was isolated from a male donor in good health and CMV-seronegative. Sequencing was done on a sample of PBMCs. The rearrangement links TRBV5-6 to TRBJ1-2, with D uncertain. The CDR3 region is CASSLATSTNYGYTF. CDR3 nucleotide sequence: TGTGCCAGCAGCTTGGCTACGTCAACTAACTATGGCTACACCTTC.